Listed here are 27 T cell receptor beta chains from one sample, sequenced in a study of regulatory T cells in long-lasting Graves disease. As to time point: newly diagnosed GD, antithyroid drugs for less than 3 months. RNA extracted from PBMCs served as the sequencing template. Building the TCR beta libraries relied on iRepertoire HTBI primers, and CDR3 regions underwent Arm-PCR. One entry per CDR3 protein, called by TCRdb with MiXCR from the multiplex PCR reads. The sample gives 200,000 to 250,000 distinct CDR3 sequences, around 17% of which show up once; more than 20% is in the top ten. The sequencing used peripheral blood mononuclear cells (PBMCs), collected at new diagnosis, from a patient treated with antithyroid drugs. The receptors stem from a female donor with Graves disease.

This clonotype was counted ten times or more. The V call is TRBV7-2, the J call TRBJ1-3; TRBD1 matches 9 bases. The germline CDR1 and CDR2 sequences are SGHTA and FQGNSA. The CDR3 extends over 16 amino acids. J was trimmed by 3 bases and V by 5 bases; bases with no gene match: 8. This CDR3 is CASSPDRGLSGNTIYF. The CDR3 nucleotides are TGTGCCAGCAGCCCAGACAGGGGGTTGAGTGGAAACACCATATATTTT.

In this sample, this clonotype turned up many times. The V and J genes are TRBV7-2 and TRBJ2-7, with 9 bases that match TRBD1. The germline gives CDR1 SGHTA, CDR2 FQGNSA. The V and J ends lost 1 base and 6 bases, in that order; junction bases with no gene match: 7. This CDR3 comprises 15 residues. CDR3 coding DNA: TGTGCCAGCAGCTTAGTCGGGACAGGGTTGGGCGAGCAGTACTTC. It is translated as CASSLVGTGLGEQYF.

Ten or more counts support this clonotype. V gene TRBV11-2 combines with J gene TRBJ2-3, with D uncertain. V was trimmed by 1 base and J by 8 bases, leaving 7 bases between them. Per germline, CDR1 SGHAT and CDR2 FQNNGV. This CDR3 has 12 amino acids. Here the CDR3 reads CASSLGDVTQYF. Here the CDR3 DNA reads TGTGCCAGCAGCTTAGGAGATGTTACGCAGTATTTT.

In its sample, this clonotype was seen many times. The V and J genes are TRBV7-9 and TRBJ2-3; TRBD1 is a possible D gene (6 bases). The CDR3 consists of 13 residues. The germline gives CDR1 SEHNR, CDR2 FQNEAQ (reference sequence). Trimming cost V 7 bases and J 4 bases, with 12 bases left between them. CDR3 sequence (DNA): TGTGCCAGCACCTTGGCAGGGGCAGATACGCAGTATTTT. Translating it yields CASTLAGADTQYF.

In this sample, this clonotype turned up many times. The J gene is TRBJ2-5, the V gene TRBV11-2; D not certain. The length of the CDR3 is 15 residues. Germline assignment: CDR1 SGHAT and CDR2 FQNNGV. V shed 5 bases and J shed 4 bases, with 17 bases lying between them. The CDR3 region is CASSRSPDPRETQYF. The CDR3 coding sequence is TGTGCCAGCAGCCGCAGCCCGGACCCACGAGAGACCCAGTACTTC.

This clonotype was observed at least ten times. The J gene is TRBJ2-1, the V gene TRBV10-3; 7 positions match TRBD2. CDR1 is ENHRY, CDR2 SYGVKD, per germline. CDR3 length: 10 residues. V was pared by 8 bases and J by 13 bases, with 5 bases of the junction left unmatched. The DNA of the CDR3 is TGTGCCATCGGGGAGGGGCCCCAGTTCTTC. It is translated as CAIGEGPQFF.

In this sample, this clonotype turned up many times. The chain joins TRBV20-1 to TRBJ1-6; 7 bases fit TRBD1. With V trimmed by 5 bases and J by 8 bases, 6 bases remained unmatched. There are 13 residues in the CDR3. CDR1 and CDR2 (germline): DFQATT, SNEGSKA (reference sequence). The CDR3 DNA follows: TGCAGTGCTCGGGACAGTGTTGATTCACCCCTCCACTTT. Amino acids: CSARDSVDSPLHF.

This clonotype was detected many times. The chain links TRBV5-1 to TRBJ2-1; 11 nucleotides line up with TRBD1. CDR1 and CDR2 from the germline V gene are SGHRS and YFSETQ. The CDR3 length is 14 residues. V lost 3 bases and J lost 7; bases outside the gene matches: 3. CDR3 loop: CASSWGDRGNEQFF. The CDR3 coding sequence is TGCGCCAGCAGCTGGGGGGACAGGGGGAATGAGCAGTTCTTC.

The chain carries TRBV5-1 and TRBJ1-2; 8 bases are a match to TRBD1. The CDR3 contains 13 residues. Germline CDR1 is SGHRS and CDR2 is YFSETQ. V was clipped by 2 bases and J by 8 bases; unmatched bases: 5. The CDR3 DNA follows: TGCGCCAGCAGCTTCGGACAGGGTGGGGGCTACACCTTC. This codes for CASSFGQGGGYTF.

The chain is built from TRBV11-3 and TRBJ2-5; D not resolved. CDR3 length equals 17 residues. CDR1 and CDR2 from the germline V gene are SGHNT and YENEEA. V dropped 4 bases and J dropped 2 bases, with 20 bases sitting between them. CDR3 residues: CASSSAFDSREQETQYF. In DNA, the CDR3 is TGTGCCAGCAGCTCAGCCTTCGACTCACGCGAACAAGAGACCCAGTACTTC. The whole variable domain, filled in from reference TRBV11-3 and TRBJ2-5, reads EAGVVQSPRYKIIEKKQPVAFWCNPISGHNTLYWYLQNLGQGPELLIRYENEEAVDDSQLPKDRFSAERLKGVDSTLKIQPAELGDSAVYLCASSSAFDSREQETQYFGPGTRLLVL.

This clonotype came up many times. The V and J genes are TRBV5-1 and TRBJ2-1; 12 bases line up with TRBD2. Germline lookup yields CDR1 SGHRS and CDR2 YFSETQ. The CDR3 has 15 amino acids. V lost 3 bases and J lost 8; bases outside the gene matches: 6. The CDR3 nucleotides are TGCGCCAGCAGCTGGACTAGCGGGATAGTCCATGAGCAGTTCTTC. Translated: CASSWTSGIVHEQFF.

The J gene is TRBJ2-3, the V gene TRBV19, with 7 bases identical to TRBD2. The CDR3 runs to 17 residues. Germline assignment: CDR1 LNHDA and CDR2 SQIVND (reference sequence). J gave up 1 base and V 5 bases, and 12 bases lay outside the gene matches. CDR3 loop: CASSEGTTGWRTDTQYF. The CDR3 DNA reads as TGTGCCAGTAGTGAAGGGACTACCGGTTGGCGCACAGATACGCAGTATTTT.

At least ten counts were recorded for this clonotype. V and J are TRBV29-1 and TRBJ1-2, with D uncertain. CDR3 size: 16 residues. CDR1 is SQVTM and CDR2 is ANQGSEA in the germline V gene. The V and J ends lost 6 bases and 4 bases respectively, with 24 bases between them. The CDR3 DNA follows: TGCAGCGTCGAGGCCGCGGCAGCTTCCAACATCTATGGCTACACCTTC. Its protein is CSVEAAAASNIYGYTF.

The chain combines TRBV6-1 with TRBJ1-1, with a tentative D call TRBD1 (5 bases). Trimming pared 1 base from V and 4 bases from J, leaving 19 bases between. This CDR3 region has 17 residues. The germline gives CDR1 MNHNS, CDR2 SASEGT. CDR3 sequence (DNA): TGTGCCAGCAGTGAAGGATGGGAATCCACAGGCACCACTGAAGCTTTCTTT. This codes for CASSEGWESTGTTEAFF.

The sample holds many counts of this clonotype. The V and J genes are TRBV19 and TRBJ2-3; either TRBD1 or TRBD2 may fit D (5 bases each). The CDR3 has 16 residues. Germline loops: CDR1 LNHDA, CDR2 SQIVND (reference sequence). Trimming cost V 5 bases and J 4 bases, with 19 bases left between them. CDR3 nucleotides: TGTGCCAGTAGTGGACTCCGAGACAGCGAGGCAGATACGCAGTATTTT. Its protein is CASSGLRDSEADTQYF.

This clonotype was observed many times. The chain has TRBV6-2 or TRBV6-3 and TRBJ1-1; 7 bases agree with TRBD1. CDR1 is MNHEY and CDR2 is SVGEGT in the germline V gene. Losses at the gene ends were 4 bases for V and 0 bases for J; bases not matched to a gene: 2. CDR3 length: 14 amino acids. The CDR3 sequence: CASSWDRVNTEAFF. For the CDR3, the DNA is TGTGCCAGCAGTTGGGACAGAGTGAACACTGAAGCTTTCTTT.

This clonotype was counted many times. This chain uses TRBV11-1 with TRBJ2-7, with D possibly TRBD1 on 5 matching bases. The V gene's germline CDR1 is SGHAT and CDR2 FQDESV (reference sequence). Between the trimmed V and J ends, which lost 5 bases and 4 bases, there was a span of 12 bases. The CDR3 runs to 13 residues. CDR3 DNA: TGTGCCAGCAGCCTCTCAGGGTTTTACGAGCAGTACTTC. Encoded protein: CASSLSGFYEQYF.

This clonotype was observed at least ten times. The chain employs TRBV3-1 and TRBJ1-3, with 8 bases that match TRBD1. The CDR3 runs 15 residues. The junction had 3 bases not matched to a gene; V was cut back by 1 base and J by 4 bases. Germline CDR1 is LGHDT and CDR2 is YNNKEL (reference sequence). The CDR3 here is CASSQGQGQGNTIYF. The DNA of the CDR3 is TGTGCCAGCAGCCAAGGACAGGGGCAAGGAAACACCATATATTTT.

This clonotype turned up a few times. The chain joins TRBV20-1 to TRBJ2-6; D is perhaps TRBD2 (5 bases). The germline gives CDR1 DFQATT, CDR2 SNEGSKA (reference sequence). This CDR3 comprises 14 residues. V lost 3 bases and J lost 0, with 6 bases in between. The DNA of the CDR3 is TGCAGTGCTAGCACTAGCTCTGGGGCCAACGTCCTGACTTTC. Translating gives CSASTSSGANVLTF.

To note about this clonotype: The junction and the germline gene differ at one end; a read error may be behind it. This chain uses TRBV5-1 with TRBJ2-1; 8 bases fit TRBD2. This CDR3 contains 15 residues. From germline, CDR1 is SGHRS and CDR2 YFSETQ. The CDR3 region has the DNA TGCGCCATCAGCTTGGCGGGAGGAGACTACAATGAGCAGTTCTTC. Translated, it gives CAISLAGGDYNEQFF.

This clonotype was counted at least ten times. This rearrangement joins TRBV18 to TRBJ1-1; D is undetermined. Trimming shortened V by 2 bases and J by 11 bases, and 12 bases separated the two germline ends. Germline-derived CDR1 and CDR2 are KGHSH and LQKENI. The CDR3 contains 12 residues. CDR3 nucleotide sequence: TGTGCCAGCTCACCAAGTGCAGTCGGGGCTTTCTTT. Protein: CASSPSAVGAFF.

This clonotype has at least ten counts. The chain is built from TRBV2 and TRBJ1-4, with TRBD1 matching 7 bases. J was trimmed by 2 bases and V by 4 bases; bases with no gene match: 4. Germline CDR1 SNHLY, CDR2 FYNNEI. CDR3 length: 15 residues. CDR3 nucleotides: TGTGCCAGCAGTGGACAGGGTTTCACTAATGAAAAACTGTTTTTT. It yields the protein CASSGQGFTNEKLFF.

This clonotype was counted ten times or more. The CDR3 spells CSARDRGRGTEAFF. In DNA form, the CDR3 reads TGCAGTGCTAGAGACAGGGGGCGGGGGACTGAAGCTTTCTTT. The chain links TRBV20-1 to TRBJ1-1; 8 bases agree with TRBD1. The CDR3 length is 14 residues. Germline V gene lookup returns CDR1 DFQATT and CDR2 SNEGSKA (reference sequence). J was trimmed by 5 bases and V by 0 bases; bases with no gene match: 5.

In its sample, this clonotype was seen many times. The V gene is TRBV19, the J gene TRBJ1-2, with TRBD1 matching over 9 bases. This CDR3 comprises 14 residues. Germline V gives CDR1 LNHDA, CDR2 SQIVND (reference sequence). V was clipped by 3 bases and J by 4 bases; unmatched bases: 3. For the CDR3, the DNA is TGTGCCAGTAGTATCACACAGGGGGCCTATGGCTACACCTTC. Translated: CASSITQGAYGYTF.

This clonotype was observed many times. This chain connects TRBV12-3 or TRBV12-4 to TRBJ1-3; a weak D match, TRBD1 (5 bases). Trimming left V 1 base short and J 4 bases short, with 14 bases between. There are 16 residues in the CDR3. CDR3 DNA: TGTGCCAGCAGTTTAGGGACGGGGCGAGACGGAAACACCATATATTTT. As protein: CASSLGTGRDGNTIYF.

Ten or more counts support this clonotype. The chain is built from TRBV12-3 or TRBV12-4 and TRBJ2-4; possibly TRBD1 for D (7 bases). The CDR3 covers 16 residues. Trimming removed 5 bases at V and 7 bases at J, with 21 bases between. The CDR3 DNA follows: TGTGCCAGCAGTCCCCCGACAGGACCAGGGGGGAACATTCAGTACTTC. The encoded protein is CASSPPTGPGGNIQYF.

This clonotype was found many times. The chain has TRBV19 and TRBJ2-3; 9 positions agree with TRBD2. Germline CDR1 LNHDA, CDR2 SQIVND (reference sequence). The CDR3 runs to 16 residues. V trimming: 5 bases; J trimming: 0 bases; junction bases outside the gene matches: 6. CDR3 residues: CASSFLAGPSTDTQYF. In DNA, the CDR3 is TGTGCCAGTAGTTTCCTAGCGGGACCTAGCACAGATACGCAGTATTTT.